The 9 T cell receptor beta chains below were found in one sample sequenced in a study of cytomegalovirus exposure and HLA in healthy donors. It was with 60 Vbeta and 13 Jbeta primers that the PCR ran. TCRdb's copy holds only in-frame clones and misses some; the assay was immunoSEQ multiplex PCR. This table has 150,000 to 200,000 clones, around 76% appearing once. Sequenced material: PBMCs. Receptors originate from a man younger than 45 in good health and CMV-seronegative.

The chain recombines TRBV5-6 with TRBJ1-1, with TRBD1 matching over 7 bases. The CDR3 runs 16 residues. Per the germline V gene, CDR1 is SGHDT and CDR2 is YYEEEE. Germline trimming cut 0 bases from V and 5 bases from J; bases unmatched to any gene: 10. The CDR3 coding sequence is TGTGCCAGCAGCTTGGGGCATTTCAGGGGGATGACTGAAGCTTTCTTT. The encoded protein is CASSLGHFRGMTEAFF.

This rearrangement joins TRBV5-4 to TRBJ2-7, with 11 positions matching TRBD2. The CDR3 totals 16 residues. The ends lost 1 base at V and 1 base at J; junction bases unmatched: 4. In germline, CDR1 is SGHNT, CDR2 YYREEE (reference sequence). The CDR3 DNA follows: TGTGCCAGCAGCTTGTCCCGGACTAGCGGGTCCTACGAGCAGTACTTC. Protein: CASSLSRTSGSYEQYF.

Regarding this clone: Germline and junction disagree at one end, which may indicate a read error. The chain recombines TRBV5-1 with TRBJ1-1, with TRBD1 identical over 10 bases. The germline V gene has CDR1 SGHRS and CDR2 YFSETQ. CDR3 length equals 15 residues. CDR3 bases: TGCGCCGGCAGCTTGACAGGGGGCGCGATCACTGAAGCTTTCTTT. Encoded protein: CAGSLTGGAITEAFF.

The chain couples TRBV7-3 to TRBJ2-1; D is unclear. The germline CDR1 and CDR2 sequences are SGHTA and FQGTGA. The germline V and J ends were trimmed by 1 base and 2 bases, with 15 bases remaining between them. The CDR3 loop spans 17 amino acids. CDR3 DNA sequence: TGTGCCAGCAGCTTAATTGGTCGTACAGAGACCTACAATGAGCAGTTCTTC. Translation gives CASSLIGRTETYNEQFF.

This chain connects TRBV27 to TRBJ2-7; no clear D gene. Trimming pared 0 bases from V and 7 bases from J, leaving 10 bases between. CDR3 length: 13 residues. Germline assignment: CDR1 MNHEY and CDR2 SMNVEV (reference sequence). The CDR3 DNA is TGTGCCAGCAGTTTATCAGCTATCGAGGAGCAGTACTTC. Translation gives CASSLSAIEEQYF.

The chain joins TRBV15 to TRBJ1-1, with 7 nucleotides matching TRBD1. V lost 0 bases to trimming and J lost 3 bases; unmatched junction nucleotides: 4. The CDR3 has 15 residues. Germline lookup yields CDR1 LNHNV and CDR2 YYDKDF (reference sequence). The CDR3 sequence: CATSRDGQVYTEAFF. CDR3 DNA sequence: TGTGCCACCAGCAGAGATGGACAGGTGTACACTGAAGCTTTCTTT.

The V and J genes are TRBV28 and TRBJ2-1, with D perhaps matching TRBD2 (6 bases). The length of the CDR3 is 15 residues. From germline, CDR1 is MDHEN and CDR2 SYDVKM. V was shortened by 7 bases and J by 5 bases, with 18 bases between the two germline ends. CDR3 DNA sequence: TGTGCCAGCACCCTACCAGGGACGGGGGACAATGAGCAGTTCTTC. Residues: CASTLPGTGDNEQFF.

V is TRBV19 and J is TRBJ1-2, with D possibly being TRBD1 (6 bases). The ends were cut back, 7 bases at V and 3 bases at J, with 9 bases in the middle. Germline V gene sequence: CDR1 LNHDA, CDR2 SQIVND (reference sequence). The CDR3 contains 12 residues. The CDR3 nucleotides read TGTGCCAGTACAGGGGAACACTATGGCTACACCTTC. The encoded protein is CASTGEHYGYTF.

The chain couples TRBV7-2 to TRBJ2-5, with D possibly being TRBD1 (5 bases). The end of the DNA aligns better with TRBJ2-7, so the J call may be wrong. The germline gives CDR1 SGHTA, CDR2 FQGNSA. This CDR3 comprises 14 residues. Here the CDR3 reads CASSLEAGPHEQYF. The CDR3, as DNA: TGTGCCAGCAGCTTAGAAGCAGGGCCCCACGAGCAGTACTTC.